This T cell receptor (beta chain) was sequenced for a study of OX40 agonist ivuxolimab in advanced cancers. The overall study: Subjects had a mean age of roughly 60 years, with a range of about 23 to 85; approximately 83% were male. Eligibility rules accepted prior anti-PD-1, anti-PD-L1 or anti-CTLA-4 therapy, and around 38% had some.

Germline CDR1 is PRHDT and CDR2 is FYEKMQ (reference sequence). J gave up 8 bases and V 1 base, and 10 bases lay outside the gene matches. The CDR3 has 17 amino acids. The table came from immunoSEQ multiplex PCR; TCRdb's copy has only in-frame clones and leaves some out. Of roughly 46,000 clones in the sample, 88% were seen once. General observations from the study: Blood T cells, both CD4+ and CD8+, expanded clonally by week 6 at 0.1 to 3.0 mg/kg.

Drawing of blood for sampling happened at baseline, at cycle 4 day 1, and at cycle 7 day 1. A note on this clone: Antigen specificity is unknown.

The sample was CD4+ or CD8+ T cells sorted from blood, taken in a trial of the OX40 agonist ivuxolimab. This TCR was recovered from an adult with an advanced solid tumor such as melanoma, head and neck, liver or kidney cancer. The rearrangement uses TRBV13 and TRBJ2-1; 11 bases agree with TRBD2. The CDR3 loop reads CASSLDPSGRNKDEQFF. The CDR3 nucleotides read TGTGCCAGCAGCTTAGATCCTAGCGGGAGGAATAAGGATGAGCAGTTCTTC.